Below, 31 T cell receptor beta chains from the same sample are listed, as sequenced in a study of cytomegalovirus exposure and HLA in healthy donors. Use of 60 Vbeta and 13 Jbeta primers characterized the PCR. Data came from immunoSEQ multiplex PCR; TCRdb stores just in-frame clones and leaves some out. Here the sample table reports 80,000 to 95,000 clones. The sample consisted of PBMCs. The receptors were sampled from a man in his fifties or sixties in good health and CMV-seropositive.

The chain links TRBV29-1 to TRBJ1-1; 9 bases align to TRBD1. V was clipped by 7 bases and J by 3 bases; unmatched bases: 9. The CDR3 length is 14 residues. CDR1 and CDR2 (germline): SQVTM, ANQGSEA. The CDR3: CSAQQGARYTEAFF. The CDR3 coding sequence is TGCAGCGCCCAACAGGGGGCGAGGTACACTGAAGCTTTCTTT.

The chain recombines TRBV18 with TRBJ2-1, with a weak D call TRBD2 (5 bases). The germline CDR1 and CDR2 sequences are KGHSH and LQKENI. The CDR3 totals 16 residues. V shed 3 bases and J shed 5 bases, with 17 bases lying between them. Written as DNA, the CDR3 is TGTGCCAGCTCACCTCAGCCGTTGGGGAGTGACAATGAGCAGTTCTTC. Protein sequence: CASSPQPLGSDNEQFF.

The V call is TRBV27, the J call TRBJ2-7, with 9 bases aligning to TRBD2. Losses at the gene ends were 2 bases for V and 4 bases for J; bases not matched to a gene: 6. Germline V gene sequence: CDR1 MNHEY, CDR2 SMNVEV (reference sequence). The CDR3 consists of 15 residues. As DNA, the CDR3 is TGTGCCAGCAGTTTAGCTAGCGGGATGTTTTACGAGCAGTACTTC. It yields the protein CASSLASGMFYEQYF.

The chain uses TRBV4-2 and TRBJ2-2, with 8 bases identical to TRBD2. This CDR3 contains 15 residues. From germline, CDR1 is LGHNA and CDR2 YNFKEQ. With V trimmed by 4 bases and J by 4 bases, 5 bases remained unmatched. The CDR3 region is CASSPPGGVTGELFF. CDR3 bases: TGTGCCAGCAGCCCACCCGGGGGGGTCACCGGGGAGCTGTTTTTT.

The V and J genes are TRBV29-1 and TRBJ2-3; 7 nucleotides agree with TRBD1. V lost 7 bases, J lost 0 bases, and 1 base stayed unmatched. The CDR3 extends over 12 amino acids. Germline lookup yields CDR1 SQVTM and CDR2 ANQGSEA. For the CDR3, the DNA is TGCAGCGCGGGACAGAGCACAGATACGCAGTATTTT. It translates to CSAGQSTDTQYF.

The chain couples TRBV30 to TRBJ1-1, with D hard to call. This CDR3 is 11 amino acids long. Trimming stripped 3 bases from V and 10 bases from J, with 12 bases between. Germline V CDR1 and CDR2: GTSNPN, SVGIG (reference sequence). The CDR3 loop reads CAWSLLRGAFF. The CDR3 DNA is TGTGCCTGGAGCCTTTTACGGGGAGCTTTCTTT.

The chain recombines TRBV23-1 with TRBJ1-5; maybe TRBD1 (5 bases). TRBV23-1 is recorded as an ORF, its role being uncertain. The CDR3 is 19 amino acids. V gave up 3 bases and J gave up 0 bases, with 21 bases separating them. Written as DNA, the CDR3 is TGCGCCAGCAGTCACGGGGGAACAGGACGGCACCATAGCAATCAGCCCCAGCATTTT. Residues: CASSHGGTGRHHSNQPQHF.

The chain carries TRBV6-1 and TRBJ2-7, with a weak D call TRBD1 (6 bases). The germline CDR1 and CDR2 sequences are MNHNS and SASEGT. The CDR3 has 17 amino acids. V gave up 4 bases and J gave up 2 bases, with 21 bases separating them. The DNA for the CDR3 is TGTGCCAGCAGTGGTAGTTCGACAGGCGCTTGGACCTACGAGCAGTACGTC. Encoded protein: CASSGSSTGAWTYEQYV.

The chain recombines TRBV19 with TRBJ1-5; 8 bases match TRBD1. CDR3 size: 15 residues. The V and J ends lost 1 base and 6 bases, in that order; junction bases with no gene match: 5. The germline V gene encodes CDR1 LNHDA and CDR2 SQIVND (reference sequence). CDR3 in amino acids: CASSIGQGWFQPQHF. The CDR3, as DNA: TGTGCCAGTAGTATAGGACAGGGGTGGTTTCAGCCCCAGCATTTT.

The chain recombines TRBV5-4 with TRBJ2-1; TRBD1 agrees at 11 bases. With 2 bases clipped from V and 7 bases from J, the junction kept 5 bases outside the gene matches. Germline CDR1 reads SGHNT; CDR2 reads YYREEE (reference sequence). This CDR3 contains 15 residues. The CDR3 spells CASSFRTGGGNEQFF. DNA for the CDR3: TGTGCCAGCAGCTTCAGGACAGGGGGCGGGAATGAGCAGTTCTTC.

The chain joins TRBV9 to TRBJ2-3, with D tentatively TRBD2 (5 bases). This CDR3 comprises 15 residues. Trimming pared 0 bases from V and 3 bases from J, leaving 11 bases between. Per germline, CDR1 SGDLS and CDR2 YYNGEE. CDR3 DNA: TGTGCCAGCAGCGTAGGCCCAGCGGTAACAGATACGCAGTATTTT. Translating it yields CASSVGPAVTDTQYF.

J is TRBJ2-7 and V is TRBV4-3; D gene ambiguous. The CDR3 covers 15 residues. V lost 0 bases and J 7 bases, leaving 16 bases between the germline ends. CDR1 is LGHNA, CDR2 YSLEER, per germline. The CDR3 DNA reads TGCGCCAGCAGCCAAGATAGAATAACCATACTGGAGCAGTACTTC. Translating it yields CASSQDRITILEQYF.

The rearrangement joins TRBV9 to TRBJ2-7; perhaps TRBD2 as D (6 bases). Trimming removed 0 bases at V and 2 bases at J, with 18 bases between. Germline V gene sequence: CDR1 SGDLS, CDR2 YYNGEE. This CDR3 comprises 17 residues. The DNA of the CDR3 is TGTGCCAGCAGCGTAGACCGCGGAGGAGGGGAACCCTACGAGCAGTACTTC. It is translated as CASSVDRGGGEPYEQYF.

The gene calls are TRBV18 and TRBJ2-1; 10 bases fit TRBD1. V lost 3 bases and J lost 8; bases outside the gene matches: 4. The CDR3 runs 14 residues. The germline gives CDR1 KGHSH, CDR2 LQKENI. The CDR3 sequence is CASSPGQGGDEQFF. Here the CDR3 DNA reads TGTGCCAGCTCACCTGGACAGGGGGGCGATGAGCAGTTCTTC.

The chain couples TRBV28 to TRBJ2-1; D remains ambiguous. Germline V gives CDR1 MDHEN, CDR2 SYDVKM. The germline V and J ends were trimmed by 5 bases and 4 bases, with 6 bases remaining between them. The CDR3 is made up of 12 amino acids. CDR3 DNA sequence: TGTGCCAGCAGTCCCCCTTACAATGAGCAGTTCTTC. It encodes CASSPPYNEQFF. Variable domain in full (rest from reference TRBV28 and TRBJ2-1): DVKVTQSSRYLVKRTGEKVFLECVQDMDHENMFWYRQDPGLGLRLIYFSYDVKMKEKGDIPEGYSVSREKKERFSLILESASTNQTSMYLCASSPPYNEQFFGPGTRLTVL.

V is TRBV6-6 and J is TRBJ1-5; no firm D call. The CDR3 has 15 residues. The V gene's germline CDR1 is MNHNY and CDR2 SVGAGI (reference sequence). With 6 bases removed from V and 0 bases from J, the gap between germline ends came to 12 bases. Here the CDR3 DNA reads TGTGCCAGCAGCCAAGGGAGGGATAGCAATCAGCCCCAGCATTTT. This encodes CASSQGRDSNQPQHF.

V and J are TRBV5-6 and TRBJ2-2, with TRBD1 identical over 8 bases. Germline CDR1 reads SGHDT; CDR2 reads YYEEEE. Trimming cost V 4 bases and J 3 bases; bases outside gene matches: 5. The CDR3 has 15 amino acids. DNA of the CDR3: TGTGCCAGCAGCCGCAGGGGGCAGGACACCGGGGAGCTGTTTTTT. Its protein product is CASSRRGQDTGELFF.

The rearrangement links TRBV2 to TRBJ2-3; TRBD2 matches 10 bases. The CDR3 length is 16 residues. CDR1 is SNHLY, CDR2 FYNNEI, per germline. V lost 6 bases and J lost 2; bases outside the gene matches: 8. The chain's CDR3 is CASRSGTSAFTDTQYF. CDR3 DNA: TGTGCCAGCAGATCCGGGACTAGCGCCTTCACAGATACGCAGTATTTT.

The chain links TRBV28 to TRBJ1-1, with D hard to call. This CDR3 spans 14 amino acids. CDR1 and CDR2 (germline): MDHEN, SYDVKM. The V and J ends lost 5 bases and 4 bases respectively, with 14 bases between them. The CDR3 region has the DNA TGTGCCAGCAGTCACCCCGACAAGCTCACTGAAGCTTTCTTT. It encodes CASSHPDKLTEAFF. The full variable domain, rest sourced from reference TRBV28 and TRBJ1-1, is DVKVTQSSRYLVKRTGEKVFLECVQDMDHENMFWYRQDPGLGLRLIYFSYDVKMKEKGDIPEGYSVSREKKERFSLILESASTNQTSMYLCASSHPDKLTEAFFGQGTRLTVV.

Points on this clone: Distinct nucleotide sequences in the sample also encode this CDR3. This chain links TRBV30 with TRBJ2-3, with no clear D. Trimming pared 2 bases from V and 1 base from J, leaving 4 bases between. CDR3 length equals 12 residues. Germline CDR1 is GTSNPN and CDR2 is SVGIG (reference sequence). As DNA, the CDR3 is TGTGCCTGGAGTCCTGGCACAGATACGCAGTATTTT. Translation gives CAWSPGTDTQYF.

This rearrangement joins TRBV19 to TRBJ1-2; TRBD1 matches at 7 bases. Per the germline V gene, CDR1 is LNHDA and CDR2 is SQIVND (reference sequence). This CDR3 is built from 15 residues. J gave up 4 bases and V 6 bases, and 11 bases lay outside the gene matches. This CDR3 reads CASSSTWGQSYGYTF. Written as DNA, the CDR3 is TGTGCCAGTAGCAGTACATGGGGACAGAGCTATGGCTACACCTTC.

The V and J genes are TRBV5-4 and TRBJ2-1; TRBD2 might be the D (6 bases). The V end was cut by 1 base, the J end by 4 bases, with 18 bases between. The germline gives CDR1 SGHNT, CDR2 YYREEE (reference sequence). CDR3 length: 17 residues. The CDR3 here is CASSLSGAKSSYNEQFF. DNA of the CDR3: TGTGCCAGCAGCTTGTCGGGAGCGAAATCGTCATACAATGAGCAGTTCTTC.

The V and J genes are TRBV10-3 and TRBJ2-1; 10 bases fit TRBD1. CDR1 is ENHRY and CDR2 is SYGVKD in the germline V gene. V lost 3 bases to trimming and J lost 3 bases; unmatched junction nucleotides: 5. CDR3 size: 16 residues. DNA for the CDR3: TGTGCCATCAGTGACCCGGGACAGGGGTTCTACAATGAGCAGTTCTTC. It encodes CAISDPGQGFYNEQFF.

The rearrangement links TRBV19 to TRBJ1-2, with 8 bases that match TRBD1. Germline lookup yields CDR1 LNHDA and CDR2 SQIVND (reference sequence). V shed 4 bases and J 4 bases; nucleotides not matched to a gene: 2. This CDR3 contains 13 residues. The CDR3 DNA reads TGTGCCAGTAGTAAGGGGACAGGCTATGGCTACACCTTC. It is translated as CASSKGTGYGYTF.

The chain has TRBV10-2 and TRBJ2-7; 11 bases line up with TRBD2. The CDR3 has 13 residues. Germline V gene data show CDR1 as WSHSY and CDR2 as SAAADI. V shed 7 bases and J 6 bases; nucleotides not matched to a gene: 5. This CDR3 is CASKLAGAAEQYF. The DNA of the CDR3 is TGCGCCAGCAAACTAGCGGGAGCTGCCGAGCAGTACTTC.

V gene TRBV7-3 combines with J gene TRBJ1-1; possible D gene TRBD1, 6 bases. The germline V and J ends were trimmed by 5 bases and 4 bases, with 11 bases remaining between them. CDR1 is SGHTA and CDR2 is FQGTGA in the germline V gene. This CDR3 comprises 13 residues. The DNA for the CDR3 is TGTGCCAGCAGCCTCCAGGGGACCACTGAAGCTTTCTTT. Encoded protein: CASSLQGTTEAFF.

This chain connects TRBV7-9 to TRBJ2-5; 9 bases map to TRBD1. Looked up from germline, CDR1 is SEHNR and CDR2 is FQNEAQ (reference sequence). CDR3 length: 15 amino acids. V dropped 5 bases and J dropped 5; count of bases not matched to a gene: 9. The CDR3 sequence is CASSLRTGEGETQYF. The CDR3 DNA sequence: TGTGCCAGCAGCCTCCGGACAGGGGAGGGGGAGACCCAGTACTTC.

The J gene is TRBJ1-1, the V gene TRBV5-4, with TRBD1 as a possible D gene (5 bases). The CDR3 contains 13 residues. CDR1 is SGHNT and CDR2 is YYREEE in the germline V gene (reference sequence). V was trimmed by 3 bases and J by 5 bases, leaving 11 bases between them. CDR3 sequence reads: CASSYPRGTEAFF. The CDR3 DNA reads TGTGCCAGCAGCTATCCGCGGGGGACTGAAGCTTTCTTT.

The V gene is TRBV19, the J gene TRBJ2-7; 7 bases agree with TRBD2. CDR3 length equals 14 residues. Per the germline V gene, CDR1 is LNHDA and CDR2 is SQIVND (reference sequence). V trimming: 6 bases; J trimming: 4 bases; junction bases outside the gene matches: 9. As DNA, the CDR3 is TGTGCCAGTAGGGCGGCGGGAGCGAAGTACGAGCAGTACTTC. This translates into CASRAAGAKYEQYF. Looking up the rest from reference TRBV19 and TRBJ2-7 gives the full variable domain: DGGITQSPKYLFRKEGQNVTLSCEQNLNHDAMYWYRQDPGQGLRLIYYSQIVNDFQKGDIAEGYSVSREKKESFPLTVTSAQKNPTAFYLCASRAAGAKYEQYFGPGTRLTVT.

With respect to this clone: One end of the junction does not line up with germline, which may come from a read error. This rearrangement joins TRBV30 to TRBJ1-3; 8 bases line up with TRBD1. This CDR3 contains 14 residues. Germline V lookup: CDR1 GTSNPN, CDR2 SVGIG (reference sequence). The CDR3, as DNA: TGTGCCGGGAGGGACAGGCACTCTGGAAACACCATATATTTT. This codes for CAGRDRHSGNTIYF.

The rearrangement joins TRBV28 to TRBJ1-1, with unresolved D. The V gene's germline CDR1 is MDHEN and CDR2 SYDVKM. The CDR3 has 14 residues. V lost 6 bases and J lost 4, with 15 bases in between. For the CDR3, the DNA is TGTGCCAGCAGGTCTTCCGGGGTAGTCACTGAAGCTTTCTTT. Its translation is CASRSSGVVTEAFF.